Listed here are 27 T cell receptor beta chains from one sample, sequenced in a study of post-analysis software for immune sequencing data. Study-wide points: Roughly 5 TRBV segments, TRBV5-6, TRBV5-1 and TRBV20-1 among them, were found more frequent in patients than controls.

Unique molecular identifiers had been added to the TCR beta cDNA libraries. TCRdb used MiXCR to reprocess the PCR reads, holding one entry per CDR3 protein. The repertoire holds approximately 730,000 distinct CDR3 sequences, with about half as singletons. No antigens are known for them. The sample was blood. These receptors were obtained from a girl aged 5 to 17 with multiple sclerosis.

This chain joins TRBV7-2 and TRBJ2-5; D gene ambiguous. Germline V CDR1 and CDR2: SGHTA, FQGNSA. Trimming took off 5 bases at V and 5 bases at J, with 15 bases between the two ends. This CDR3 is 14 amino acids long. The CDR3 DNA reads as TGTGCCAGCAGCCTCATGTGGTTGGGGGAGACCCAGTACTTC. This encodes CASSLMWLGETQYF.

J is TRBJ1-3 and V is TRBV3-1; D remains unclear. The ends were cut back, 9 bases at V and 3 bases at J, with 9 bases in the middle. From germline, CDR1 is LGHDT and CDR2 YNNKEL (reference sequence). The CDR3 contains 12 residues. CDR3 DNA: TGTGCCAGTACTCCTGGTGGAAACACCATATATTTT. Protein: CASTPGGNTIYF.

This chain links TRBV2 with TRBJ2-1; the match to TRBD1 covers 9 bases. The CDR3 is 15 residues long. CDR1 is SNHLY and CDR2 is FYNNEI in the germline V gene. The V and J ends lost 4 bases and 2 bases, in that order; junction bases with no gene match: 3. Here the CDR3 reads CASSGWTGAYNEQFF. As DNA, the CDR3 is TGTGCCAGCAGTGGATGGACAGGGGCCTACAATGAGCAGTTCTTC.

The gene calls are TRBV7-9 and TRBJ1-1; D not resolved. CDR3 size: 15 residues. Germline V gene sequence: CDR1 SEHNR, CDR2 FQNEAQ (reference sequence). Trimming shortened V by 1 base and J by 4 bases, and 13 bases separated the two germline ends. CDR3 residues: CASSLVRGIGTEAFF. CDR3 coding DNA: TGTGCCAGCAGCTTAGTGAGAGGGATCGGCACTGAAGCTTTCTTT. Supplemented by reference TRBV7-9 and TRBJ1-1, the full variable domain reads DTGVSQNPRHKITKRGQNVTFRCDPISEHNRLYWYRQTLGQGPEFLTYFQNEAQLEKSRLLSDRFSAERPKGSFSTLEIQRTEQGDSAMYLCASSLVRGIGTEAFFGQGTRLTVV.

This clonotype was observed a few times. The V call is TRBV5-1, the J call TRBJ2-6; D may match TRBD1 or TRBD2 (5 bases each). Between the trimmed V and J ends, which lost 4 bases and 8 bases, there was a span of 16 bases. CDR3 size: 15 residues. Germline-derived CDR1 and CDR2 are SGHRS and YFSETQ. The DNA of the CDR3 is TGCGCCAGCAGCAGCCAAATCGGGACCACCAACGTCCTGACTTTC. Translated, it gives CASSSQIGTTNVLTF. The entire variable domain, with the rest obtained from reference TRBV5-1 and TRBJ2-6, is as follows: KAGVTQTPRYLIKTRGQQVTLSCSPISGHRSVSWYQQTPGQGLQFLFEYFSETQRNKGNFPGRFSGRQFSNSRSEMNVSTLELGDSALYLCASSSQIGTTNVLTFGAGSRLTVL.

This clonotype was detected a few times. The chain couples TRBV5-8 to TRBJ2-1; 13 bases are shared with TRBD2. With 2 bases clipped from V and 8 bases from J, the junction kept 1 base outside the gene matches. The CDR3 is 14 residues long. CDR1 SGHTS and CDR2 YDEGEE come from the germline V gene. The CDR3 reads CASSLTSGRDEQFF. The CDR3 DNA is TGTGCCAGCAGCTTAACTAGCGGGAGGGATGAGCAGTTCTTC.

The rearrangement joins TRBV24-1 to TRBJ2-1, with D possibly being TRBD1 (6 bases). V was shortened by 4 bases and J by 10 bases, with 10 bases between the two germline ends. This CDR3 spans 12 amino acids. Germline V gene lookup returns CDR1 KGHDR and CDR2 SFDVKD. CDR3 coding DNA: TGTGCCACCAGTGACAGGGGCTTGGAGCAGTTCTTC. Its protein is CATSDRGLEQFF.

This clonotype was counted only a few times. This sequence joins TRBV27 and TRBJ2-3, with 11 bases aligning to TRBD2. This CDR3 is 15 amino acids long. V lost 2 bases to trimming and J lost 4 bases; unmatched junction nucleotides: 2. CDR1 and CDR2 from the germline V gene are MNHEY and SMNVEV (reference sequence). In DNA form, the CDR3 reads TGTGCCAGCAGTTTAACTAGCGGGAGCCCAGATACGCAGTATTTT. Protein product: CASSLTSGSPDTQYF.

With regard to this clonotype: No conserved phenylalanine or tryptophan ends this CDR3, so it is likely a read error. The V call is TRBV29-1, the J call TRBJ1-2, with D maybe TRBD1 (6 bases). The CDR3 totals 12 residues. The germline V gene has CDR1 SQVTM and CDR2 ANQGSEA. Trimming removed 4 bases at V and 5 bases at J, with 11 bases between. CDR3 coding DNA: TGCAGCGTTGGGGACACTGAGTATGGCTACACCGTC. Protein product: CSVGDTEYGYTV.

The table lists this clonotype with a few counts. The chain employs TRBV12-3 or TRBV12-4 and TRBJ1-5, with D unresolved. V was clipped by 2 bases and J by 9 bases, with 11 bases between them. CDR3 length equals 13 residues. For the CDR3, the DNA is TGTGCCAGCAGTTTACGCGTTGATACGCCCCAGCATTTT. It encodes CASSLRVDTPQHF.

The chain couples TRBV6-5 to TRBJ2-7, with 10 bases matching TRBD2. Germline CDR1 reads MNHEY; CDR2 reads SVGAGI. The J segment lost 6 bases and the V segment lost 5 bases, leaving 7 bases of the junction unmatched. The CDR3 has 14 residues. The CDR3 sequence: CASSTQREGAEQYF. The CDR3, as DNA: TGTGCCAGCAGTACCCAGCGGGAGGGGGCCGAGCAGTACTTC.

The chain has TRBV24-1 and TRBJ2-7; 9 bases line up with TRBD2. The CDR3 spans 18 residues. V trimming: 4 bases; J trimming: 2 bases; junction bases outside the gene matches: 14. Germline values: CDR1 KGHDR, CDR2 SFDVKD. As DNA, the CDR3 is TGTGCCACCAGTGACTCGAGGGCTAGCGGGACTTTACCCTACGAGCAGTACTTC. This gives the protein CATSDSRASGTLPYEQYF.

This clonotype appeared a few times. The genes are TRBV29-1 and TRBJ2-7; D unclear. Germline V gene sequence: CDR1 SQVTM, CDR2 ANQGSEA. V was clipped by 6 bases and J by 3 bases, with 9 bases between them. The CDR3 extends over 11 amino acids. Written as DNA, the CDR3 is TGCAGCGTCACGATGTACTACGAGCAGTACTTC. This codes for CSVTMYYEQYF.

On this clonotype: At one boundary the junction diverges from the germline segment, which might be a read error. This sequence joins TRBV12-3 or TRBV12-4 and TRBJ1-2; D unresolved. This CDR3 has 14 amino acids. The CDR3 nucleotides read TGTGTCAGCAGTAGGCCGGGCACCTACTATGGCTACACCTTC. This encodes CVSSRPGTYYGYTF.

In its sample, this clonotype was seen a few times. This chain uses TRBV12-3 or TRBV12-4 with TRBJ2-1; D remains unclear. This CDR3 is built from 14 residues. The V end was cut by 3 bases, the J end by 1 base, with 7 bases between. CDR3 residues: CASSLTQSYNEQFF. DNA of the CDR3: TGTGCCAGCAGTTTGACTCAGTCCTACAATGAGCAGTTCTTC.

In the case of this clonotype: Relative to the germline gene, one junction end is altered; a read error may explain this. The genes are TRBV7-8 and TRBJ2-1; unclear D gene. The CDR3 runs 15 residues. Looked up from germline, CDR1 is SGHVS and CDR2 is FQNEAQ. The DNA for the CDR3 is TGTGTCAGCAGCTCCTCCGGGTCTGGGTACAATGAGCAGTTCTTC. It codes for CVSSSSGSGYNEQFF.

The chain couples TRBV20-1 to TRBJ2-5; 10 bases agree with TRBD2. Germline V gene sequence: CDR1 DFQATT, CDR2 SNEGSKA (reference sequence). V dropped 3 bases and J dropped 5; count of bases not matched to a gene: 18. This CDR3 region has 18 residues. The CDR3 sequence: CSASWAWASGSSGETQYF. CDR3 nucleotide sequence: TGCAGTGCTAGTTGGGCTTGGGCTAGCGGGAGCTCCGGGGAGACCCAGTACTTC.

The chain couples TRBV27 to TRBJ2-7; D unresolved. V lost 3 bases to trimming and J lost 2 bases, with 11 bases between them. Germline V gives CDR1 MNHEY, CDR2 SMNVEV (reference sequence). This CDR3 comprises 14 residues. The CDR3 sequence: CASSLSKGAYEQYF. The CDR3 DNA follows: TGTGCCAGCAGTTTGTCGAAGGGTGCCTACGAGCAGTACTTC.

CDR3 in DNA: TGTGCCAGCTCACCACAGAGCGGGGGGAATCAGCCCCAGCATTTT. It codes for CASSPQSGGNQPQHF. This rearrangement joins TRBV18 to TRBJ1-5; D perhaps matches TRBD1 (5 bases). CDR3 length: 15 amino acids. V shed 1 base and J shed 4 bases, with 11 bases lying between them. Germline-derived CDR1 and CDR2 are KGHSH and LQKENI.

The chain couples TRBV28 to TRBJ2-1, with unresolved D. Trimming removed 4 bases from V and 5 bases from J, with 12 bases in between. This CDR3 has 14 residues. Per germline, CDR1 MDHEN and CDR2 SYDVKM. The CDR3 region is CASSYPSRNNEQFF. CDR3 nucleotides: TGTGCCAGCAGTTACCCCTCTAGGAACAATGAGCAGTTCTTC.

The chain's CDR3 is CASSVSARGFNGELFF. CDR3 nucleotide sequence: TGTGCCAGCAGCGTAAGCGCCAGGGGGTTTAACGGGGAGCTGTTTTTT. This chain connects TRBV9 to TRBJ2-2; TRBD1 matches at 7 bases. The CDR3 has 16 residues. Germline V lookup: CDR1 SGDLS, CDR2 YYNGEE. Trimming at V came to 1 base and at J to 7 bases, leaving 10 bases not matched to a gene.

The chain joins TRBV5-1 to TRBJ2-7, with D tentatively TRBD2 (6 bases). In germline, CDR1 is SGHRS, CDR2 YFSETQ. CDR3 length: 15 amino acids. Trimming took off 2 bases at V and 0 bases at J, with 12 bases between the two ends. The DNA for the CDR3 is TGCGCCAGCAGCTTCGGAGACGGGAGCTCCTACGAGCAGTACTTC. This translates into CASSFGDGSSYEQYF. Supplemented by reference TRBV5-1 and TRBJ2-7, the full variable domain reads KAGVTQTPRYLIKTRGQQVTLSCSPISGHRSVSWYQQTPGQGLQFLFEYFSETQRNKGNFPGRFSGRQFSNSRSEMNVSTLELGDSALYLCASSFGDGSSYEQYFGPGTRLTVT.

The chain couples TRBV6-6 to TRBJ2-7; 7 bases match TRBD1. Unmatched junction bases numbered 13, after V lost 2 bases and J lost 9 bases. Germline-derived CDR1 and CDR2 are MNHNY and SVGAGI (reference sequence). There are 15 residues in the CDR3. As DNA, the CDR3 is TGTGCCAGCAGTTACCCCGGGACAGACCCTTTAGTGCAGTACTTC. It translates to CASSYPGTDPLVQYF.

The gene calls are TRBV29-1 and TRBJ2-1; the D gene is possibly TRBD1 (6 bases). There are 16 residues in the CDR3. The germline gives CDR1 SQVTM, CDR2 ANQGSEA. V lost 7 bases to trimming and J lost 0 bases, with 19 bases between them. CDR3 nucleotides: TGCAGCGCGGTATCGGGACACACGTCCTCCTACAATGAGCAGTTCTTC. This translates into CSAVSGHTSSYNEQFF.

J is TRBJ2-4 and V is TRBV13; 8 bases are a match to TRBD1. The end of the DNA fits TRBJ2-7 better, so the J call may be wrong. The CDR3 extends over 15 amino acids. The germline CDR1 and CDR2 sequences are PRHDT and FYEKMQ (reference sequence). The CDR3 region has the DNA TGTGCCAGCAGCATCCGACAGGGGATGAGCTACGAGCAGTACTTC. It encodes CASSIRQGMSYEQYF.

The V and J genes are TRBV27 and TRBJ2-6; D not resolved. This CDR3 is built from 16 residues. The ends were cut back, 5 bases at V and 0 bases at J, with 11 bases in the middle. The V gene's germline CDR1 is MNHEY and CDR2 SMNVEV (reference sequence). The CDR3 spells CASSPSPRSGANVLTF. DNA for the CDR3: TGTGCCAGCAGTCCCTCTCCCCGCTCTGGGGCCAACGTCCTGACTTTC.

The V gene is TRBV7-2, the J gene TRBJ2-1; 11 nucleotides line up with TRBD2. The CDR3 spans 17 residues. The V segment lost 0 bases and the J segment 7 bases; nucleotides outside the gene matches: 8. CDR1 is SGHTA, CDR2 FQGNSA, per germline. The CDR3 DNA follows: TGTGCCAGCAGCTTAGCCCCGACTAGCGGGATGGGGAATGAGCAGTTCTTC. Residues: CASSLAPTSGMGNEQFF.